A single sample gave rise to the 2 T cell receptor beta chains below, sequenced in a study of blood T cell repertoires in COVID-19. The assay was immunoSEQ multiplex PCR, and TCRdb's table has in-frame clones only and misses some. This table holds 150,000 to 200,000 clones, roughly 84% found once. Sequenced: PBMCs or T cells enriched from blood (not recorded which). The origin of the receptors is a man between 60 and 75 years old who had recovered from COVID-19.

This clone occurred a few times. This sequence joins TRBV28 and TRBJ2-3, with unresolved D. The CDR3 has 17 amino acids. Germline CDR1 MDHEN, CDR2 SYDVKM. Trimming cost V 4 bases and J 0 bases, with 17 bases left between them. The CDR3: CASSSPTLISSTDTQYF. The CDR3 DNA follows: TGTGCCAGCAGTTCTCCCACTTTAATAAGCAGCACAGATACGCAGTATTTT. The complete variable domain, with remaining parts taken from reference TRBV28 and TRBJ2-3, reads DVKVTQSSRYLVKRTGEKVFLECVQDMDHENMFWYRQDPGLGLRLIYFSYDVKMKEKGDIPEGYSVSREKKERFSLILESASTNQTSMYLCASSSPTLISSTDTQYFGPGTRLTVL.

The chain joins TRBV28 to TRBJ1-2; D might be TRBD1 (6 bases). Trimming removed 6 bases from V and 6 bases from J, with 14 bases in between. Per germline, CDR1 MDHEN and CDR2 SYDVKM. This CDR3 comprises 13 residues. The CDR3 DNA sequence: TGTGCCAGCAGCATTACAGGGATAGATGGCTACACCTTC. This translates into CASSITGIDGYTF.